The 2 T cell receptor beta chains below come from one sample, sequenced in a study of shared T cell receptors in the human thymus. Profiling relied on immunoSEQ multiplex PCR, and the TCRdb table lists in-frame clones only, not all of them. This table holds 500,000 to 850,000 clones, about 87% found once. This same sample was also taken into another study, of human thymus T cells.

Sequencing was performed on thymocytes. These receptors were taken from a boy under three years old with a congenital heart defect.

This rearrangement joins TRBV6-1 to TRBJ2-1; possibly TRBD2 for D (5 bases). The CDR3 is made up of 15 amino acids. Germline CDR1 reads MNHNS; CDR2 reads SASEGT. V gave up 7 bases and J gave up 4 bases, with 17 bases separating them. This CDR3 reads CASINGRRAYNEQFF. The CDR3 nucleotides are TGTGCCAGCATCAATGGGCGGCGGGCTTACAATGAGCAGTTCTTC.

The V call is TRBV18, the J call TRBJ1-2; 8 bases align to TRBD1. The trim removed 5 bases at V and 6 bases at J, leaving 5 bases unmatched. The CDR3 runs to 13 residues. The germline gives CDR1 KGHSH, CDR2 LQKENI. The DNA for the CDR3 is TGTGCCAGCTCATCTGGACAGGGTGATGGCTACACCTTC. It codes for CASSSGQGDGYTF.